The 19 T cell receptor beta chains presented below share a single source sample, sequenced in a study of cytomegalovirus exposure and HLA in healthy donors. The PCR ran on 60 Vbeta and 13 Jbeta primers. Assay: immunoSEQ multiplex PCR; the TCRdb copy retains only in-frame clones and omits some. The data contain 100,000 or so clones, roughly 70% of them singletons. Sequencing input: PBMCs. The receptors stem from a man aged 50 to 59 in good health and CMV-seronegative.

The gene calls are TRBV7-3 and TRBJ2-7, with 12 bases fitting TRBD2. The germline CDR1 and CDR2 sequences are SGHTA and FQGTGA. After removal of 5 bases from V and 2 bases from J, the junction contained 4 bases not matched to a gene. This CDR3 is built from 15 residues. In DNA form, the CDR3 reads TGTGCCAGCAGCGTGACTAGCGGGGGAACCTACGAGCAGTACTTC. The encoded protein is CASSVTSGGTYEQYF.

The gene calls are TRBV2 and TRBJ2-3, with 8 bases fitting TRBD1. The CDR3 is 14 amino acids. V trimming: 3 bases; J trimming: 4 bases; junction bases outside the gene matches: 3. CDR1 and CDR2 (germline): SNHLY, FYNNEI. CDR3 region: CASSEGQVPDTQYF. The DNA for the CDR3 is TGTGCCAGCAGTGAGGGACAGGTCCCAGATACGCAGTATTTT.

The chain joins TRBV11-2 to TRBJ2-6, with a weak D call TRBD2 (5 bases). V lost 3 bases to trimming and J lost 0 bases, with 9 bases between them. The CDR3 runs 16 residues. CDR1 is SGHAT and CDR2 is FQNNGV in the germline V gene. The CDR3 nucleotides are TGTGCCAGCAGCTTTCAAGGGAGCTCTGGGGCCAACGTCCTGACTTTC. Translation: CASSFQGSSGANVLTF.

V is TRBV19 and J is TRBJ2-3; tentatively, D is TRBD1 (5 bases). The CDR3 sequence is 13 residues long. Germline CDR1 reads LNHDA; CDR2 reads SQIVND (reference sequence). Trimming cost V 3 bases and J 4 bases, with 8 bases left between them. The CDR3: CASSMGRADTQYF. The CDR3 DNA reads as TGTGCCAGTAGTATGGGCAGGGCAGATACGCAGTATTTT.

This chain uses TRBV28 with TRBJ1-2, with D hard to call. CDR3 length: 13 amino acids. V shed 7 bases and J shed 4 bases, with 13 bases lying between them. Germline lookup yields CDR1 MDHEN and CDR2 SYDVKM. CDR3 region: CASTGTAIYGYTF. CDR3 bases: TGTGCCAGCACCGGAACAGCAATCTATGGCTACACCTTC.

The chain uses TRBV13 and TRBJ2-5; 12 bases match TRBD2. The end of the DNA fits TRBJ2-7 better, so the J call may be wrong. Germline-derived CDR1 and CDR2 are PRHDT and FYEKMQ (reference sequence). This CDR3 region has 14 residues. Here the CDR3 reads CASSFGTSGREQYF. For the CDR3, the DNA is TGTGCCAGCAGCTTCGGGACTAGCGGGCGCGAGCAGTACTTC.

This sequence joins TRBV9 and TRBJ1-1; TRBD1 matches 7 bases. V shed 4 bases, J shed 2 bases, and the junction held 8 bases outside the gene matches. Germline V gene sequence: CDR1 SGDLS, CDR2 YYNGEE. The CDR3 totals 15 residues. The CDR3 loop reads CASSPRDSLNTEAFF. The CDR3, as DNA: TGTGCCAGCAGCCCTCGGGACAGCTTAAACACTGAAGCTTTCTTT.

The chain is built from TRBV6-1 and TRBJ1-2, with TRBD1 as a possible D gene (6 bases). Germline lookup yields CDR1 MNHNS and CDR2 SASEGT. CDR3 length: 13 amino acids. Between the trimmed V and J ends, which lost 6 bases and 7 bases, there was a span of 15 bases. In nucleotides, the CDR3 is TGTGCCAGCAGAGAACAGGGACTGTTTGGCTACACCTTC. Translated, it gives CASREQGLFGYTF.

The chain is built from TRBV6-1 and TRBJ1-3; no clear D. The germline CDR1 and CDR2 sequences are MNHNS and SASEGT. The ends were cut back, 7 bases at V and 0 bases at J, with 7 bases in the middle. The CDR3 length is 13 residues. The DNA of the CDR3 is TGTGCCAGCAACCTCTACTCTGGAAACACCATATATTTT. Translation: CASNLYSGNTIYF.

In this sample, this clone turned up a few times. The V and J genes are TRBV2 and TRBJ1-1; D remains unclear. The CDR3 length is 13 residues. The V gene lost 8 bases and the J gene lost 0 bases, with 10 bases spanning the gap. Per the germline V gene, CDR1 is SNHLY and CDR2 is FYNNEI. The chain's CDR3 is CASGGRVNTEAFF. CDR3 sequence (DNA): TGTGCCAGCGGCGGTCGGGTGAACACTGAAGCTTTCTTT. The full variable domain, in which reference TRBV2 and TRBJ1-1 provide the parts outside the CDR3, is EPEVTQTPSHQVTQMGQEVILRCVPISNHLYFYWYRQILGQKVEFLVSFYNNEISEKSEIFDDQFSVERPDGSNFTLKIRSTKLEDSAMYFCASGGRVNTEAFFGQGTRLTVV.

The chain joins TRBV19 to TRBJ2-2; D is unresolved. CDR1 is LNHDA, CDR2 SQIVND, per germline (reference sequence). The V gene lost 9 bases and the J gene lost 2 bases, with 10 bases spanning the gap. The CDR3 runs 13 residues. CDR3 sequence (DNA): TGTGCCAGCAACAGTTATAACACCGGGGAGCTGTTTTTT. It yields the protein CASNSYNTGELFF.

The genes are TRBV19 and TRBJ1-5; the D gene is possibly TRBD1 (6 bases). CDR3 length: 16 amino acids. Germline V gene sequence: CDR1 LNHDA, CDR2 SQIVND (reference sequence). Trimming cost V 4 bases and J 3 bases, with 16 bases left between them. CDR3 amino acids: CASSKGQRDTNQPQHF. For the CDR3, the DNA is TGTGCCAGTAGTAAGGGACAAAGGGATACCAATCAGCCCCAGCATTTT. The variable domain in full, completed from reference TRBV19 and TRBJ1-5, reads DGGITQSPKYLFRKEGQNVTLSCEQNLNHDAMYWYRQDPGQGLRLIYYSQIVNDFQKGDIAEGYSVSREKKESFPLTVTSAQKNPTAFYLCASSKGQRDTNQPQHFGDGTRLSIL.

The chain uses TRBV4-2 and TRBJ2-5; 7 nucleotides agree with TRBD2. Trimming removed 0 bases from V and 2 bases from J; junction bases left unmatched: 6. Germline V lookup: CDR1 LGHNA, CDR2 YNFKEQ. This CDR3 spans 16 amino acids. The CDR3 is CASSQDRSGVQETQYF. The CDR3 coding sequence is TGTGCCAGCAGCCAAGATCGCAGCGGGGTACAAGAGACCCAGTACTTC.

V usage is TRBV11-2 and J usage is TRBJ2-3, with 9 bases aligning to TRBD2. Germline loops: CDR1 SGHAT, CDR2 FQNNGV. This CDR3 comprises 15 residues. V lost 5 bases, J lost 1 base, and 4 bases stayed unmatched. CDR3 residues: CASSIAGVGTDTQYF. The DNA for the CDR3 is TGTGCCAGCAGCATAGCGGGAGTGGGCACAGATACGCAGTATTTT. The full variable domain, its missing parts supplied by reference TRBV11-2 and TRBJ2-3, is EAGVAQSPRYKIIEKRQSVAFWCNPISGHATLYWYQQILGQGPKLLIQFQNNGVVDDSQLPKDRFSAERLKGVDSTLKIQPAKLEDSAVYLCASSIAGVGTDTQYFGPGTRLTVL.

DNA of the CDR3: TGTGCCAGCAGCTTGGGTGGGCGGGGGGCTTCCTACGAGCAGTACTTC. Protein sequence: CASSLGGRGASYEQYF. The V gene is TRBV5-4, the J gene TRBJ2-7, with TRBD2 matching 8 bases. This CDR3 is built from 16 residues. CDR1 SGHNT and CDR2 YYREEE come from the germline V gene (reference sequence). V lost 0 bases, J lost 1 base, and 6 bases stayed unmatched. Using reference TRBV5-4 and TRBJ2-7 for the parts outside the CDR3, the full variable domain is ETGVTQSPTHLIKTRGQQVTLRCSSQSGHNTVSWYQQALGQGPQFIFQYYREEENGRGNFPPRFSGLQFPNYSSELNVNALELDDSALYLCASSLGGRGASYEQYFGPGTRLTVT.

The rearrangement joins TRBV4-1 to TRBJ2-1; 7 nucleotides agree with TRBD2. The CDR3 length is 14 residues. Trimming cost V 1 base and J 8 bases; bases outside gene matches: 5. The germline gives CDR1 MGHRA, CDR2 YSYEKL. The CDR3 loop reads CASSQVITSDEQFF. DNA for the CDR3: TGCGCCAGCAGCCAAGTCATTACTAGCGATGAGCAGTTCTTC.

V gene TRBV5-1 combines with J gene TRBJ2-2; possible D gene TRBD2, 5 bases. CDR1 is SGHRS, CDR2 YFSETQ, per germline. The CDR3 sequence is 15 residues long. The ends were cut back, 0 bases at V and 2 bases at J, with 8 bases in the middle. CDR3 DNA: TGCGCCAGCAGCTTGGCCCCGGGAAACACCGGGGAGCTGTTTTTT. This codes for CASSLAPGNTGELFF.

The chain joins TRBV29-1 to TRBJ2-7, with 8 bases matching TRBD1. The germline V gene encodes CDR1 SQVTM and CDR2 ANQGSEA. Losses at the gene ends were 6 bases for V and 6 bases for J; bases not matched to a gene: 7. CDR3 size: 12 residues. CDR3: CSVEQGDVEQYF. CDR3 bases: TGCAGCGTCGAACAGGGGGATGTCGAGCAGTACTTC.

V and J are TRBV2 and TRBJ1-2; 9 bases fit TRBD1. CDR1 and CDR2 (germline): SNHLY, FYNNEI. There are 15 residues in the CDR3. Trimming at V came to 8 bases and at J to 7 bases, leaving 14 bases not matched to a gene. As DNA, the CDR3 is TGTGCCAGCCTCCTCCCCACAGGGGGCCGTGGTGGCTACACCTTC. Amino acids: CASLLPTGGRGGYTF.